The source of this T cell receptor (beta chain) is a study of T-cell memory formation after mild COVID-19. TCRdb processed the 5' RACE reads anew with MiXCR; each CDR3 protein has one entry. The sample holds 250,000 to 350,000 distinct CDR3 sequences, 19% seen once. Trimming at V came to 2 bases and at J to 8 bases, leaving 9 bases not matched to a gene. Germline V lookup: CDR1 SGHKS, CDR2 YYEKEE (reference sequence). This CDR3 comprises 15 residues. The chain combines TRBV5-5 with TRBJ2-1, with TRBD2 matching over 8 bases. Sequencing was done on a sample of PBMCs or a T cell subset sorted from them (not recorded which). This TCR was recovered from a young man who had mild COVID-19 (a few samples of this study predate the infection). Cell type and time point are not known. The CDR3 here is CASSFLAGYPDEQFF. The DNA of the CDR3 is TGTGCCAGCAGCTTCTTAGCGGGATACCCCGATGAGCAGTTCTTC.